Listed here is a single T cell receptor (beta chain). The entry originates in a study of blood T cell repertoires in COVID-19. Profiling relied on immunoSEQ multiplex PCR, and the TCRdb table lists in-frame clones only, not all of them. The sample consists of 380,000 or so clones, around 87% of them appearing once. Sequenced: PBMCs or T cells enriched from blood (not recorded which). This clonotype was sampled from a man aged 30 to 39 who had recovered from COVID-19.

CDR3 nucleotide sequence: TGCGCCAGCAGCCCCACAGGGCCCCCGGGGGAAAAACTGTTTTTT. This gives the protein CASSPTGPPGEKLFF. J is TRBJ1-4 and V is TRBV4-1; perhaps TRBD1 as D (6 bases). V lost 4 bases and J 8 bases, leaving 17 bases between the germline ends. Germline CDR1 reads MGHRA; CDR2 reads YSYEKL. CDR3 length: 15 amino acids.